This TCR beta chain was sequenced during a study of cytomegalovirus exposure and HLA in healthy donors. Study-wide results and limits: It was reported that the classifier diagnosed cytomegalovirus status with high specificity and sensitivity in both the original and validation cohorts.

The CDR3 runs 15 residues. V lost 2 bases to trimming and J lost 7 bases; unmatched junction nucleotides: 3. CDR1 is MNHEY, CDR2 SVGAGI, per germline. Sequenced by immunoSEQ multiplex PCR; TCRdb stores in-frame clones only, minus some. The table records some 120,000 clones, 89% of them present only once. A remark on this clone: Its antigen is as yet unknown.

The source material was PBMCs. V and J are TRBV6-5 and TRBJ1-6; 9 bases agree with TRBD1. The TCR sequence derives from a woman between 18 and 30 years old in good health and CMV-seronegative. CDR3 DNA: TGTGCCAGCAGTTACACAGACAGGGGGAATTCACCCCTCCACTTT. As protein: CASSYTDRGNSPLHF.